This T cell receptor (beta chain) was observed in a study of vaccination and CD4 T cells after COVID-19. The wider study: Control cultures used a CEFX viral epitope pool, an HIV-1 Nef peptide pool, or no peptide. Study-wide results and limits: Median numbers of SARS-CoV-2-reactive clonotypes increased from approximately 21 to 38 (not a significant change). Post-vaccination, and not before, a median 86.3% of reactive clones appeared in convalescent patients.

As for treatment: 10-day PBMC culture with coronavirus spike peptide pools or control peptides (ViraFEST assay). ViraFEST expanded antigen-specific T cells with peptide pools, then sequenced TCRs. Sequenced with the Oncomine TCR Beta short-read assay was DNA taken from cultured CD4+ T cells. TCRdb processed the PCR reads anew with MiXCR; each CDR3 protein has one entry. The repertoire has about 15,000 distinct CDR3 sequences, 54% of them found once; the top ten carry roughly 17%. Notes on this clonotype: Antigen specificity is unknown.

The junction had 6 bases not matched to a gene; V was cut back by 6 bases and J by 3 bases. CDR1 is MNHNS and CDR2 is SASEGT in the germline V gene. The CDR3 runs to 15 residues. Specimen: CD4+ T cells from blood, cultured in vitro. The chain couples TRBV6-1 to TRBJ2-3; 10 bases agree with TRBD1. The clonotype comes from a human donor who had recovered from COVID-19. The CDR3 nucleotides are TGTGCCAGCAGCAGATCGGGACAGGGGACAGATACGCAGTATTTT. It is translated as CASSRSGQGTDTQYF.